The clone carrying this TCR beta chain was observed once. The sample comes from a study of shared clonotypes between healthy human individuals. Across the study: A few men and a couple of women, aged 18 to 49, were donors.

TCRdb's copy holds only in-frame clones and misses some; the assay was immunoSEQ multiplex PCR. This sample carries roughly 500,000 clones, over 70% of them seen once, and the ten largest clones take about 13%. The germline V gene encodes CDR1 SNHLY and CDR2 FYNNEI. This CDR3 region has 14 residues. Trimming pared 5 bases from V and 7 bases from J, leaving 17 bases between. The study enrolled healthy HIV-negative adults without recent acute infections or vaccinations as donors. The chain recombines TRBV2 with TRBJ1-1, with a possible D match to TRBD1 (5 bases). This clonotype was sampled from a woman aged 40-49 years in good health. Some clones in this sample may be carry-over from other donors' samples. The sample comprised PBMCs. CDR3 protein: CASSPPGRNGEAFF. The CDR3 region has the DNA TGTGCCAGCAGTCCGCCGGGACGCAACGGTGAAGCTTTCTTT.